This TCR beta chain is from a study of T cells in Graves' hyperthyroidism and ophthalmopathy. This clonotype was counted a few times. Antigen unknown. Hyperthyroidism was newly diagnosed in patients aged 18 to 65 (duration under 2 months). Findings and caveats of the study: A model of 13 V-J pairs discriminated ophthalmopathy from stable hyperthyroidism. Blood also held most thyroid clonotypes expanded beyond 0.001.

The V gene lost 3 bases and the J gene lost 8 bases, with 13 bases spanning the gap. The CDR3 extends over 13 amino acids. Germline V gives CDR1 DFQATT, CDR2 SNEGSKA (reference sequence). RNA transcripts yielded amplified TCR beta CDR3 regions. The HTBI primer set served for first-round RT-PCR of the TCR CDR3. TCRdb independently ran MiXCR on the multiplex PCR reads; one entry per CDR3 protein. The sample records approximately 410,000 distinct CDR3 sequences, roughly 15% being singletons. The chain combines TRBV20-1 with TRBJ1-4, with D uncertain. This clonotype originated in a woman between 18 and 29 years old with Graves' hyperthyroidism. The sample comprised blood. In DNA form, the CDR3 reads TGCAGTGCTAGTGCCCGGTTGGGCGAAAAACTGTTTTTT. Translating it yields CSASARLGEKLFF.